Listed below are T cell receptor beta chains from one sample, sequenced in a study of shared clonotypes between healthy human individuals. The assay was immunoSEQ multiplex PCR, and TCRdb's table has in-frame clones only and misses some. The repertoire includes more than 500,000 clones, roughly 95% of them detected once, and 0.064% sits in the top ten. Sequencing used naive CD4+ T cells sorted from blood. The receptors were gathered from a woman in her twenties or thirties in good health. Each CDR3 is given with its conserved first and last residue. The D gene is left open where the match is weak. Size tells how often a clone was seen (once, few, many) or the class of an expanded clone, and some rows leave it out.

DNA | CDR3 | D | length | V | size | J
TGCGCCAGCAGCTTGGCACAGCCCTCCTACGAGCAGTACTTC | CASSLAQPSYEQYF | - | 14 | TRBV5-1 | - | TRBJ2-7
TGCGCCAGCAGCCAAAGCCCTTTGACAGGGAACTATGGCTACACCTTC | CASSQSPLTGNYGYTF | TRBD1 | 16 | TRBV4-1 | - | TRBJ1-2
TGTGCCAGCAGTTTAGCGGGAGGTTATCCAAATGAGCAGTTCTTC | CASSLAGGYPNEQFF | TRBD2 | 15 | TRBV28 | - | TRBJ2-1
TGTGCCAGCAGCTTAGCGGGAGTCAATGAGCAGTTCTTC | CASSLAGVNEQFF | - | 13 | TRBV11-3 | - | TRBJ2-1
TGTGCCAGCACTCCTGGGGGCGAACCCTATGGCTACACCTTC | CASTPGGEPYGYTF | - | 14 | TRBV5-4 | few | TRBJ1-2
TGTGCCAGTAGTACGGGACTAGCGGGAGGGCTTCCGCAGTTCTTC | CASSTGLAGGLPQFF | TRBD2 | 15 | TRBV19 | - | TRBJ2-1
TGTGCCAGTAGTAGCCAGGCTAATGAAAAACTGTTTTTT | CASSSQANEKLFF | - | 13 | TRBV19 | - | TRBJ1-4
TGTGCCAGCAGGCCCGGGACAGGGGGTTCTGGAAACACCATATATTTT | CASRPGTGGSGNTIYF | TRBD1 | 16 | TRBV27 | - | TRBJ1-3
TGCGCCACCCCCGGCGGTACAGGGAAGGGCGCGAACACTGAAGCTTTCTTT | CATPGGTGKGANTEAFF | - | 17 | TRBV10-2 | - | TRBJ1-1
TGTGCCAGCTCCCTCAGTGGGACTAGCGGGAGCCCAGATACGCAGTATTTT | CASSLSGTSGSPDTQYF | TRBD2 | 17 | TRBV18 | - | TRBJ2-3
TGTGCCAGCAGCGCAGGACGGGACAGTAATAGCAATCAGCCCCAGCATTTT | CASSAGRDSNSNQPQHF | TRBD1 | 17 | TRBV5-8 | - | TRBJ1-5
TGTGCCAGCAGCGTAGTAGGGCGGATGGGCACAGATACGCAGTATTTT | CASSVVGRMGTDTQYF | - | 16 | TRBV9 | - | TRBJ2-3
TGTGCCAGCAGCCGCGGACACCCCCCCTACGAGCAGTACTTC | CASSRGHPPYEQYF | - | 14 | TRBV5-6 | - | TRBJ2-7
TGTGCCAGCAGCTCCGGGCCTTCCTACGAGCAGTACTTC | CASSSGPSYEQYF | - | 13 | TRBV11-3 | - | TRBJ2-7
TGCGCCAGCCGCCCTAGCGGGAAAAACACCGGGGAGCTGTTTTTT | CASRPSGKNTGELFF | TRBD2 | 15 | TRBV10-1 | - | TRBJ2-2
TGTGCCAGCAGTCTTTCCAGTACCTACGAGCAGTACTTC | CASSLSSTYEQYF | - | 13 | TRBV2 | once | TRBJ2-7
TGTGCCAGCACCCCGGACCGCTACGAGCAGTACTTC | CASTPDRYEQYF | - | 12 | TRBV28 | - | TRBJ2-7
TGTGCCAGCAGTTACTCGGCAGAGATTCATGAAAAACTGTTTTTT | CASSYSAEIHEKLFF | - | 15 | TRBV6-5 | - | TRBJ1-4
TGTGCCAGTAGGCTGGGGCTAGCGGGAGTTGGCGGGGAGCTGTTTTTT | CASRLGLAGVGGELFF | TRBD2 | 16 | TRBV19 | - | TRBJ2-2
TGTGCCAGCTCACCAGTTGGGACAGGGAACAATCAGCCCCAGCATTTT | CASSPVGTGNNQPQHF | TRBD1 | 16 | TRBV18 | - | TRBJ1-5
TGTGCCAGCAGCTTAGCGGGAAAATCGGAGGCGGGCGAGCAGTACTTC | CASSLAGKSEAGEQYF | TRBD2 | 16 | TRBV5-4 | - | TRBJ2-7
TGTGCCATCAGTGAGGGCGGGAACCCCTACGAGCAGTACTTC | CAISEGGNPYEQYF | - | 14 | TRBV10-3 | - | TRBJ2-7
TGTGCCAGCAGCTGGGGCACCGGGGAGCTGTTTTTT | CASSWGTGELFF | - | 12 | TRBV28 | - | TRBJ2-2
TGTGCCAGCTGCTTGAGCACAGATACGCAGTATTTT | CASCLSTDTQYF | - | 12 | TRBV6-1 | few | TRBJ2-3
TGTGCCAGCAGCCAGGGGAACGGGCTCCTCTCTGGGGCCAACGTCCTGACTTTC | CASSQGNGLLSGANVLTF | - | 18 | TRBV5-4 | - | TRBJ2-6
TGCGCCAGCAGCTTGTCAGGGGGGCGGAGGTATGGCTACACCTTC | CASSLSGGRRYGYTF | TRBD1 | 15 | TRBV5-1 | - | TRBJ1-2
TGTGCCAGCAGTTTATCTGGGGCCAACGTCCTGACTTTC | CASSLSGANVLTF | - | 13 | TRBV28 | - | TRBJ2-6
TGCGCCAGCAGCCCAGGGGTAACCGGGGAGCTGTTTTTT | CASSPGVTGELFF | - | 13 | TRBV5-1 | - | TRBJ2-2
TGTGCCAGCAGCGGTACGGTAGCGGTCCCCCAGGCGGCCGGGGAGCTGTTTTTT | CASSGTVAVPQAAGELFF | - | 18 | TRBV27 | - | TRBJ2-2
TGCGCCAGCAGTCACCCTAGACTAGCGGGGGACGAGCAGTACTTC | CASSHPRLAGDEQYF | TRBD2 | 15 | TRBV23-1 | - | TRBJ2-7
TGTGCCAGCAGTGACCCCGGGGGGAAGTACGAGCAGTACTTC | CASSDPGGKYEQYF | TRBD2 | 14 | TRBV6-1 | - | TRBJ2-7
TGTGCCAGCAGGGCTAATCGCGGCACCGGGGAGCTGTTTTTT | CASRANRGTGELFF | - | 14 | TRBV6-1 | - | TRBJ2-2
TGTGCCAGCAGTCAACGGGGGGGCCCAGAAAAGACCCAGTACTTC | CASSQRGGPEKTQYF | TRBD2 | 15 | TRBV28 | once | TRBJ2-5
TGTGCCAGCTGCTCAGAACCAAAGACGGAAAACTATGGCTACACCTTC | CASCSEPKTENYGYTF | - | 16 | TRBV9 | - | TRBJ1-2
TGTGCCAGCAAAGACCCGCAGCGCTACTATGGCTACACCTTC | CASKDPQRYYGYTF | - | 14 | TRBV28 | - | TRBJ1-2
TGTGCCAGCAGTACAGGGGGCGCACTGGACGAGCAGTACTTC | CASSTGGALDEQYF | TRBD1 | 14 | TRBV6-5 | - | TRBJ2-7
TGTGCCAGCAGCTTATCCACGGCGGCCTCCTACGAGCAGTACTTC | CASSLSTAASYEQYF | - | 15 | TRBV7-2 | - | TRBJ2-7
TGTGCCAGCAGCCCCACCCGGGAGGGGTACGGCTACACCTTC | CASSPTREGYGYTF | - | 14 | TRBV9 | - | TRBJ1-2